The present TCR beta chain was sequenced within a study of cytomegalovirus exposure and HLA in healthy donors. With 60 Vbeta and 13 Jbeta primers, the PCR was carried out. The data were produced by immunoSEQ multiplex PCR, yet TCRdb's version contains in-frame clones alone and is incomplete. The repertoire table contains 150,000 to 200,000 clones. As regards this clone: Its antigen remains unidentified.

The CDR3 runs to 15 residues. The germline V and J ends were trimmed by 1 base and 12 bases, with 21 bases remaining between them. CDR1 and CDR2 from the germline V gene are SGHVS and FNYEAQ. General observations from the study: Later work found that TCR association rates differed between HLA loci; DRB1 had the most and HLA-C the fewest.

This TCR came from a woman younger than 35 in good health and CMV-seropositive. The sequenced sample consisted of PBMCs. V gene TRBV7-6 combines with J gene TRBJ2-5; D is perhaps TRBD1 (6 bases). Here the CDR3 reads CASSLVQGGSYCKYF. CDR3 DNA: TGTGCCAGCAGCTTAGTACAGGGTGGTTCCTATTGTAAGTACTTC.